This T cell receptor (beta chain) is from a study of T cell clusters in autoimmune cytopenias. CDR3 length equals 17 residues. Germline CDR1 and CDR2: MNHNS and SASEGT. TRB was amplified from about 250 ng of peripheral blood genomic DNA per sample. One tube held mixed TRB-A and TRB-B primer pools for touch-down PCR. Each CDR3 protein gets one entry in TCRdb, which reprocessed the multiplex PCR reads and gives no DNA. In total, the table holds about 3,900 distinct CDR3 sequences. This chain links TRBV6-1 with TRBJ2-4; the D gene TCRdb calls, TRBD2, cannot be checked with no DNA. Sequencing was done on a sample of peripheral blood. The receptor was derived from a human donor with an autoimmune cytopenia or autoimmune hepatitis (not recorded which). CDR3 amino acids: CASSEGRTTSGRNIQYF.